This TCR beta chain is from a study of identical twins. This CDR3 comprises 13 residues. Germline V gives CDR1 SNHLY, CDR2 FYNNEI. Trimming pared 5 bases from V and 2 bases from J, leaving 9 bases between. A single record per CDR3 protein comes from TCRdb applying MiXCR to the 5' RACE reads. The sample lists a few hundred thousand distinct CDR3 sequences; 9.6% were seen once. In this sample, this clonotype turned up a few times. The sample was also reused in another study, on yellow fever vaccine responses in identical twins.

The TCR sequence derives from a young woman in good health. The source material was PBMCs. The rearrangement uses TRBV2 and TRBJ1-2; the D is unclear. The CDR3 region is CASSTVLNYGYTF. Here the CDR3 DNA reads TGTGCCAGCAGTACCGTTCTAAACTATGGCTACACCTTC.